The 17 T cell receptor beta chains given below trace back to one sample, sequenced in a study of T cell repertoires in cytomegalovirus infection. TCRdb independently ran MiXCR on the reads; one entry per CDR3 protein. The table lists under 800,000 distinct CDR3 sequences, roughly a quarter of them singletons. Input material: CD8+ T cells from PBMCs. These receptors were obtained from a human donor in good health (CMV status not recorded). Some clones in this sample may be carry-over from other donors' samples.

The CDR3 nucleotides are TGTGCCAGCAGCTCTACGGGACATTGGGCCTACGAGCAGTACTTC. Its translation is CASSSTGHWAYEQYF. The rearrangement links TRBV7-6 to TRBJ2-7; a weak D match, TRBD1 (6 bases). The CDR3 runs 15 residues. V lost 4 bases and J lost 2, with 15 bases in between. The germline gives CDR1 SGHVS, CDR2 FNYEAQ.

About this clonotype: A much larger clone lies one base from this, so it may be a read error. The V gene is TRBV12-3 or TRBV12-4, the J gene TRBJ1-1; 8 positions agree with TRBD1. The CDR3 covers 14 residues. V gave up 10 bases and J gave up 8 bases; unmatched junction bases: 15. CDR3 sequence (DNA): TGTGCCAACAGGGCGGTTTCGACAGGGGACGAAGCTTTCTTT. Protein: CANRAVSTGDEAFF.

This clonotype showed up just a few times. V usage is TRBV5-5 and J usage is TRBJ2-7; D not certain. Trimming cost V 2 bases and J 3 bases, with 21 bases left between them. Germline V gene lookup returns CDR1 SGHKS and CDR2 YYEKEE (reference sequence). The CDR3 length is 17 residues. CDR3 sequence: CASSFHHPGTFSYEQYF. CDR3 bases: TGTGCCAGCAGCTTCCATCATCCGGGCACTTTCAGCTACGAGCAGTACTTC.

For the CDR3, the DNA is TGCGCCAGCAGAGAATTTATTCTGGGACCCTCGTATGGCTACACCTTC. This codes for CASREFILGPSYGYTF. The rearrangement uses TRBV10-2 and TRBJ1-2; D may be TRBD1 (5 bases). Germline assignment: CDR1 WSHSY and CDR2 SAAADI. Trimming shortened V by 6 bases and J by 5 bases, and 22 bases separated the two germline ends. CDR3 length equals 16 residues.

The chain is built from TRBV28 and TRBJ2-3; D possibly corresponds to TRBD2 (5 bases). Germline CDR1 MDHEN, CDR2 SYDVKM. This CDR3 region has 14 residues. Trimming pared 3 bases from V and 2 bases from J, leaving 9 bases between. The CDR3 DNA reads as TGTGCCAGCAGTTTGAGGGCCTCCACAGATACGCAGTATTTT. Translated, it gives CASSLRASTDTQYF.

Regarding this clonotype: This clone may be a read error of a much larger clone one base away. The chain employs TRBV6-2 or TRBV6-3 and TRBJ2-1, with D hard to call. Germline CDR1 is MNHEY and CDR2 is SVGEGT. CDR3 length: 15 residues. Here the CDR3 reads CVSSYRVISYNEQFF. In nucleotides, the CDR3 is TGTGTCAGCAGTTACCGCGTCATATCCTACAATGAGCAGTTCTTC.

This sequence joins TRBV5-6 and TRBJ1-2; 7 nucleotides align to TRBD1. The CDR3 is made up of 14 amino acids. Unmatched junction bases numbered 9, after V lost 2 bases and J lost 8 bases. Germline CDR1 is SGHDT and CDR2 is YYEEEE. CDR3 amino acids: CASSFRWTGSGYTF. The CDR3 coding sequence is TGTGCCAGCAGCTTTCGGTGGACAGGCAGCGGCTACACCTTC.

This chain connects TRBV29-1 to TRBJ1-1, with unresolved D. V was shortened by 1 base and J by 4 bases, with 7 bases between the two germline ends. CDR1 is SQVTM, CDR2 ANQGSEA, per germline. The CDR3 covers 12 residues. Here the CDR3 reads CSVEGGTTEAFF. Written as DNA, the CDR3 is TGCAGCGTTGAAGGAGGTACCACTGAAGCTTTCTTT.

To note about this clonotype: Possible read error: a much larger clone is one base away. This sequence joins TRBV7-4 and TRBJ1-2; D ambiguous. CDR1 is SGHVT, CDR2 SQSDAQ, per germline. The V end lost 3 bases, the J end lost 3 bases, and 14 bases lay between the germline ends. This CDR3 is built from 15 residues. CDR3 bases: TGTGCCAGCAGCTTTGCGCAGGACCGGGACTATGGCTACACCTTC. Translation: CASSFAQDRDYGYTF.

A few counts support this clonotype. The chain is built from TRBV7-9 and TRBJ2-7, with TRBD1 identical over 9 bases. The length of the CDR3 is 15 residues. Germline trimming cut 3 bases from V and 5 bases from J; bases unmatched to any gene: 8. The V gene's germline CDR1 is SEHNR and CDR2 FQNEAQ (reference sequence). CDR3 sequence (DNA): TGTGCCAGCAGCTTTCCCGGGACAGGGTCTAACGAGCAGTACTTC. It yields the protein CASSFPGTGSNEQYF.

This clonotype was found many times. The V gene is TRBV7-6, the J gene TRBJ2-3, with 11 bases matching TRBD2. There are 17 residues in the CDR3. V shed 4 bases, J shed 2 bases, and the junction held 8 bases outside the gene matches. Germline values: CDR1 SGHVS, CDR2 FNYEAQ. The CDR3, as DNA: TGTGCCAGCAGCTCAGAAACTAGCGGGGGTACCACAGATACGCAGTATTTT. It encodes CASSSETSGGTTDTQYF. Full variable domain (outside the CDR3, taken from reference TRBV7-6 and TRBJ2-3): GAGVSQSPRYKVTKRGQDVALRCDPISGHVSLYWYRQALGQGPEFLTYFNYEAQQDKSGLPNDRFSAERPEGSISTLTIQRTEQRDSAMYRCASSSETSGGTTDTQYFGPGTRLTVL.

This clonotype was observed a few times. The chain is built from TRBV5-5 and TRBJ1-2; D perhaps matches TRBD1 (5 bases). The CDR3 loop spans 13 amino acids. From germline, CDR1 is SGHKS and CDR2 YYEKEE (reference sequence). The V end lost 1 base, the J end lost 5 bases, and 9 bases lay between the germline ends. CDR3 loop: CASSLMGVYGYTF. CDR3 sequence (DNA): TGTGCCAGCAGCTTGATGGGGGTTTATGGCTACACCTTC.

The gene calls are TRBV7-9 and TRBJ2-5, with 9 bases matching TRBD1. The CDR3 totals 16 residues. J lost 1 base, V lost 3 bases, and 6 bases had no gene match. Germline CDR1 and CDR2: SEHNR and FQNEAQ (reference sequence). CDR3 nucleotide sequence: TGTGCCAGCAGCTTTCGTCCGGGACAGGGCCAAGAGACCCAGTACTTC. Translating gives CASSFRPGQGQETQYF.

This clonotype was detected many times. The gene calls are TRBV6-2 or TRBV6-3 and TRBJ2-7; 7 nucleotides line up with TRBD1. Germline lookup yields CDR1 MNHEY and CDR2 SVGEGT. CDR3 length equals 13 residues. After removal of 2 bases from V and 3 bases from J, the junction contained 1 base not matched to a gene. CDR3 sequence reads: CASSYPGGYEQYV. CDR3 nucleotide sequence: TGTGCCAGCAGTTACCCAGGGGGCTACGAGCAGTACGTC.

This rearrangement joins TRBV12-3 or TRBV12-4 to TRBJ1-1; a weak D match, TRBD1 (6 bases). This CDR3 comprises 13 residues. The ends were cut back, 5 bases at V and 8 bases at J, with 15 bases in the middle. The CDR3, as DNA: TGTGCCAGCAGTCCCCCGACAGGCCCGGAAGCTTTCTTT. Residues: CASSPPTGPEAFF.

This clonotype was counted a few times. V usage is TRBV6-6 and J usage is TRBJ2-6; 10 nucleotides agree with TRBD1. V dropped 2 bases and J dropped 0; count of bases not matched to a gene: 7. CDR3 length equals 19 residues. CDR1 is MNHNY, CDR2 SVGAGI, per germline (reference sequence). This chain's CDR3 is CASSYGSGTGVSGANVLTF. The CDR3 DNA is TGTGCCAGCAGTTACGGTTCCGGGACAGGGGTCTCTGGGGCCAACGTCCTGACTTTC.

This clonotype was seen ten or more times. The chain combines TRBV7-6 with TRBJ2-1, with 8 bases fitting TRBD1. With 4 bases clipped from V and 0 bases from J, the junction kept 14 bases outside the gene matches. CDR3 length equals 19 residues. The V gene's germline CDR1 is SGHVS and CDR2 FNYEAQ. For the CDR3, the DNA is TGTGCCAGCAGCTCAGGGGACAGGTCGGGCAGTATCTCCTACAATGAGCAGTTCTTC. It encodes CASSSGDRSGSISYNEQFF.